This is a list of T cell receptor beta chains from one sample in a study of chemoradiotherapy in HPV16-positive cancers. Clones were sequenced by immunoSEQ multiplex PCR, and TCRdb holds only the in-frame ones, with some missing. The sample lists approximately 12,000 clones, around 80% occurring once. Collection took place from a patient who underwent chemoradiotherapy. These TCRs come from a human donor with HPV-associated anogenital cancer. Both conserved end residues are part of each CDR3. D genes are given only for firm matches. A clone size is listed for some rows: how often the clone was seen (once, few, many), or a class if it is expanded.

d_gene	abundance	v_gene	j_gene	len	CDR3aa	CDR3nt
NA	NA	TRBV5-8	TRBJ1-2	13	CASSPKAGPGYTF	TGTGCCAGCAGCCCTAAGGCGGGGCCTGGCTACACCTTC
NA	few	TRBV29-1	TRBJ1-2	12	CSVEQGIYGYTF	TGCAGCGTTGAACAGGGGATCTATGGCTACACCTTC
NA	once	TRBV2	TRBJ1-1	15	CASSDSRGSVTEAFF	TGTGCCAGCAGTGATTCGAGGGGATCGGTCACTGAAGCTTTCTTT
NA	once	TRBV7-6	TRBJ2-5	14	CASSLARAAETQYF	TGTGCCAGCAGCTTAGCGCGGGCAGCAGAGACCCAGTACTTC
NA	NA	TRBV5-4	TRBJ2-2	17	CASSLVLATGYAGELFF	TGTGCCAGCAGCTTGGTCCTAGCGACAGGGTACGCCGGGGAGCTGTTTTTT
TRBD1	large	TRBV7-7	TRBJ2-2	15	CASSPGQGITGELFF	TGTGCTAGCAGCCCAGGACAGGGGATCACCGGGGAGCTGTTTTTT
NA	NA	TRBV9	TRBJ1-1	14	CASRLGFMNTEAFF	TGTGCCAGCAGATTGGGGTTCATGAACACTGAAGCTTTCTTT
NA	NA	TRBV5-3	TRBJ1-4	16	CARRETPPQLNEKLFF	TGTGCCAGAAGGGAGACCCCTCCCCAACTAAATGAAAAACTGTTTTTT
NA	few	TRBV7-8	TRBJ1-2	14	CASSSVQSNYGYTF	TGTGCCAGCAGCTCAGTACAGTCCAACTATGGCTACACCTTC
NA	once	TRBV7-9	TRBJ1-2	12	CASSGTNYGYTF	TGTGCCAGCAGCGGGACTAACTATGGCTACACCTTC
NA	NA	TRBV15	TRBJ2-3	15	CATSRDRASTDTQYF	TGTGCCACCAGCAGAGACAGGGCTAGCACAGATACGCAGTATTTT
TRBD1	NA	TRBV6-6	TRBJ1-2	14	CASSKWGQGRGYTF	TGTGCCAGCAGCAAGTGGGGACAGGGTCGGGGCTACACCTTC
NA	NA	TRBV5-1	TRBJ2-7	12	CASSLPAYEQYF	TGCGCCAGCAGCTTGCCCGCCTACGAGCAGTACTTC
NA	NA	TRBV9	TRBJ1-3	16	CASSEGGEGAGNTIYF	TGTGCCAGCAGCGAGGGAGGGGAAGGGGCTGGAAACACCATATATTTT
NA	NA	TRBV30	TRBJ1-1	17	CAWSDPYGEKMNTEAFF	TGTGCCTGGAGTGACCCATATGGGGAAAAAATGAACACTGAAGCTTTCTTT
TRBD1	NA	TRBV28	TRBJ1-5	14	CASRPQGGHQPQHF	TGTGCCAGCAGGCCACAGGGGGGGCATCAGCCCCAGCATTTT
TRBD2	NA	TRBV5-6	TRBJ2-5	15	CASSLMRGGQETQYF	TGTGCCAGCAGCTTAATGCGGGGGGGACAAGAGACCCAGTACTTC
NA	NA	TRBV5-4	TRBJ2-7	13	CASSPGSTYEQYF	TGTGCCAGCAGCCCTGGCAGTACCTACGAGCAGTACTTC
NA	NA	TRBV9	TRBJ2-6	17	CASSVDQGIPGANVLTF	TGTGCCAGCAGCGTAGATCAGGGCATCCCTGGGGCCAACGTCCTGACTTTC
NA	NA	TRBV30	TRBJ2-5	11	CAWSPRETQYF	TGTGCCTGGAGTCCCCGAGAGACCCAGTACTTC
TRBD1	NA	TRBV5-4	TRBJ2-1	16	CASSLAPGQGLNEQFF	TGTGCCAGCAGCTTGGCCCCGGGACAGGGTCTCAATGAGCAGTTCTTC
NA	few	TRBV2	TRBJ1-1	12	CASRHTGTEAFF	TGTGCCAGCAGACACACCGGGACAGAAGCTTTCTTT
NA	NA	TRBV21-1	TRBJ2-5	17	CASSKHSGGDDAETQYF	TGTGCCAGCAGCAAACATAGCGGGGGGGACGATGCGGAGACCCAGTACTTC
TRBD1	NA	TRBV5-4	TRBJ1-1	16	CASSLDQGAMNTEAFF	TGTGCCAGCAGCTTGGACCAGGGGGCAATGAACACTGAAGCTTTCTTT
TRBD1	NA	TRBV4-1	TRBJ2-5	15	CASSHIGQAQETQYF	TGCGCCAGCAGCCACATCGGACAGGCTCAAGAGACCCAGTACTTC
NA	once	TRBV4-1	TRBJ2-4	16	CASSQLGFLAKNIQYF	TGCGCCAGCAGCCAACTAGGATTTTTAGCCAAAAACATTCAGTACTTC
TRBD1	once	TRBV5-1	TRBJ2-2	16	CASSPDRGTNTGELFF	TGCGCCAGCAGCCCTGACAGGGGGACGAACACCGGGGAGCTGTTTTTT
NA	NA	TRBV11-3	TRBJ2-3	14	CASSLVASTDTQYF	TGTGCCAGCAGCTTAGTTGCTTCCACAGATACGCAGTATTTT
TRBD1	NA	TRBV28	TRBJ2-7	14	CATLLGQGQYEQYF	TGTGCCACCCTGTTAGGACAGGGTCAGTACGAGCAGTACTTC
TRBD1	NA	TRBV9	TRBJ2-2	17	CASSTSRQGKNTGELFF	TGTGCCAGCAGCACCTCTCGACAGGGCAAGAACACCGGGGAGCTGTTTTTT
TRBD2	NA	TRBV2	TRBJ2-1	15	CASRGTSGGGHEQFF	TGTGCCAGCAGAGGGACTAGCGGGGGGGGCCATGAGCAGTTCTTC
NA	few	TRBV9	TRBJ2-7	14	CASSVRGGNVEQYF	TGTGCCAGCAGCGTCAGGGGGGGCAACGTTGAGCAGTACTTC
NA	NA	TRBV29-1	TRBJ1-5	12	CSAQAGDQPQHF	TGCAGCGCACAGGCAGGGGATCAGCCCCAGCATTTT
NA	NA	TRBV19	TRBJ1-5	13	CASLSGAGQPQHF	TGTGCCAGCTTATCAGGGGCAGGTCAGCCCCAGCATTTT
NA	NA	TRBV30	TRBJ1-1	14	CAWSSARGGTEAFF	TGTGCCTGGAGTTCCGCCCGGGGGGGCACTGAAGCTTTCTTT
NA	NA	TRBV5-4	TRBJ1-6	14	CASNLDAANSPLHF	TGTGCCAGCAATTTGGATGCAGCTAATTCACCCCTCCACTTT
TRBD1	NA	TRBV5-6	TRBJ2-7	14	CASSPGTGLREQYF	TGTGCCAGCAGCCCGGGGACAGGTCTACGTGAGCAGTACTTC
NA	NA	TRBV5-1	TRBJ2-2	16	CASSTHRDITTGELFF	TGCGCCAGCAGCACCCACCGGGACATAACCACCGGGGAGCTGTTTTTT
NA	few	TRBV4-2	TRBJ1-2	16	CASSQDQTPVFYGYTF	TGTGCCAGCAGCCAAGATCAGACTCCCGTTTTCTATGGCTACACCTTC
NA	NA	TRBV7-9	TRBJ2-7	14	CASSFTQSSYEQYF	TGTGCCAGCAGCTTTACACAGTCAAGCTACGAGCAGTACTTC
NA	few	TRBV7-9	TRBJ2-7	14	CASSSFGGGLEQYF	TGTGCCAGCAGCTCATTCGGGGGAGGTTTAGAGCAGTACTTC
NA	NA	TRBV5-8	TRBJ1-5	15	CASSLDGDPNQPQHF	TGTGCCAGCAGCTTGGATGGAGATCCCAATCAGCCCCAGCATTTT
TRBD1	NA	TRBV27	TRBJ2-7	18	CASSLSWGQGAENYEQYF	TGTGCCAGCAGTTTATCGTGGGGACAGGGGGCGGAAAACTACGAGCAGTACTTC